This TCR beta chain comes out of a study of T cell responses to AZD1222 COVID-19 vaccine. The CDR3 has 17 residues. The J segment lost 1 base and the V segment lost 0 bases, leaving 9 bases of the junction unmatched. Germline-derived CDR1 and CDR2 are LGHDT and YNNKEL (reference sequence). Clones were read by immunoSEQ multiplex PCR, and TCRdb kept only the in-frame ones, dropping some. The table shows about 100,000 clones, with 80% to 90% occurring only once. The specimen was peripheral blood, collected on day 0 of AZD1222 vaccination. This chain links TRBV3-1 (or the pseudogene TRBV3-2) with TRBJ2-7, with 7 bases fitting TRBD1. This receptor was taken from an adult in good health. CDR3 coding DNA: TGTGCCAGCAGCCAAGATAGATCGAGGGGGCATTCCTACGAGCAGTACTTC. Translation gives CASSQDRSRGHSYEQYF.